One and the same sample provided the 17 T cell receptor beta chains below, sequenced in a study of blood T cell repertoires in COVID-19 (dated by TCRdb to between 2020 and 2021). The library relied on the immunoSEQ multiplex PCR assay. What TCRdb holds here is the immuneACCESS table cut down to in-frame rearrangements. Part of the clones is not present; checked against another copy, under half of the missing clones reflect an unresolved V gene, and the others are unexplained. This sample comprises 250,000 to 350,000 clones, approximately 82% of them detected only once. The ten most abundant clones make up about 1.2% of the sample. The sample comprised peripheral blood. The source is a woman aged 50 to 65 with acute or convalescent COVID-19.

V and J are TRBV20-1 and TRBJ1-1; no reliable D call. Deletions cut 3 bases from V and 8 bases from J, with 16 bases between. Germline V gene sequence: CDR1 DFQATT, CDR2 SNEGSKA (reference sequence). The CDR3 loop spans 13 amino acids. CDR3 bases: TGCAGTGCTAGTAGAATCGGGGATGCGGAAGCTTTCTTT. It specifies CSASRIGDAEAFF.

The chain couples TRBV5-1 to TRBJ1-1; TRBD1 matches at 8 bases. J lost 1 base, V lost 4 bases, and 9 bases had no gene match. There are 16 residues in the CDR3. Germline V lookup: CDR1 SGHRS, CDR2 YFSETQ. The CDR3 loop is CASSRDRTFSNTEAFF. The CDR3, as DNA: TGCGCCAGCAGCCGGGACAGGACTTTTTCGAACACTGAAGCTTTCTTT. The full variable domain, with the rest looked up from reference TRBV5-1 and TRBJ1-1, is KAGVTQTPRYLIKTRGQQVTLSCSPISGHRSVSWYQQTPGQGLQFLFEYFSETQRNKGNFPGRFSGRQFSNSRSEMNVSTLELGDSALYLCASSRDRTFSNTEAFFGQGTRLTVV.

This clone is a singleton in its sample. The V gene is TRBV5-4, the J gene TRBJ1-1; D is undetermined. CDR3 length: 15 amino acids. Germline assignment: CDR1 SGHNT and CDR2 YYREEE (reference sequence). The V end was cut by 0 bases, the J end by 0 bases, with 9 bases between. The CDR3 DNA sequence: TGTGCCAGCAGCTTGGCTAACAGTATGAACACTGAAGCTTTCTTT. Protein sequence: CASSLANSMNTEAFF. Full variable domain (outside the CDR3, taken from reference TRBV5-4 and TRBJ1-1): ETGVTQSPTHLIKTRGQQVTLRCSSQSGHNTVSWYQQALGQGPQFIFQYYREEENGRGNFPPRFSGLQFPNYSSELNVNALELDDSALYLCASSLANSMNTEAFFGQGTRLTVV.

The rearrangement uses TRBV4-2 and TRBJ1-5; D gene uncertain. There are 15 residues in the CDR3. From germline, CDR1 is LGHNA and CDR2 YNFKEQ. Deletions cut 4 bases from V and 3 bases from J, with 13 bases between. CDR3 sequence: CASSRNGENNQPQHF. CDR3 nucleotides: TGTGCCAGCAGCCGGAATGGAGAAAACAATCAGCCCCAGCATTTT.

The chain couples TRBV19 to TRBJ1-5, with 7 bases identical to TRBD1. V dropped 10 bases and J dropped 1; count of bases not matched to a gene: 4. This CDR3 has 13 amino acids. Germline V gives CDR1 LNHDA, CDR2 SQIVND (reference sequence). Here the CDR3 reads CAIGTVSNQPQHF. Written as DNA, the CDR3 is TGTGCCATCGGGACAGTCAGCAATCAGCCCCAGCATTTT.

Worth noting for this clone: This sample includes further DNA sequences coding for the same CDR3. The rearrangement uses TRBV4-1 and TRBJ1-2; D perhaps matches TRBD1 (5 bases). V lost 4 bases to trimming and J lost 8 bases, with 14 bases between them. The length of the CDR3 is 13 residues. The germline V gene has CDR1 MGHRA and CDR2 YSYEKL. The CDR3 coding sequence is TGCGCCAGCAGCCCTGGGCAGGGCCACGGCTACACCTTC. Its translation: CASSPGQGHGYTF.

The rearrangement joins TRBV7-9 to TRBJ1-4, with TRBD1 matching over 9 bases. CDR3 size: 14 residues. Trimming cost V 6 bases and J 5 bases; bases outside gene matches: 4. The germline V gene has CDR1 SEHNR and CDR2 FQNEAQ (reference sequence). CDR3 bases: TGTGCCAGCAGAACAACAGGGGGCAATGAAAAACTGTTTTTT. It codes for CASRTTGGNEKLFF.

The chain combines TRBV6-2 or TRBV6-3 with TRBJ1-1, with D possibly matching TRBD1 (6 bases). The V end was cut by 0 bases, the J end by 1 base, with 21 bases between. This CDR3 has 19 amino acids. In germline, CDR1 is MNHEY, CDR2 SVGEGT. The CDR3 reads CASSYSFTSPGTPNTEAFF. The CDR3, as DNA: TGTGCCAGCAGTTACTCCTTCACTTCGCCCGGGACACCGAACACTGAAGCTTTCTTT.

V gene TRBV7-2 combines with J gene TRBJ2-2; weak D call: TRBD2 (6 bases). CDR1 is SGHTA and CDR2 is FQGNSA in the germline V gene. V dropped 2 bases and J dropped 4 bases, with 8 bases sitting between them. This CDR3 region has 14 residues. DNA of the CDR3: TGTGCCAGCAGCTTAAGTAGCGGCACCGGGGAGCTGTTTTTT. Translation: CASSLSSGTGELFF.

The genes are TRBV7-2 and TRBJ2-7, with D possibly matching TRBD2 (5 bases). With 2 bases removed from V and 3 bases from J, the gap between germline ends came to 11 bases. Germline V gene sequence: CDR1 SGHTA, CDR2 FQGNSA. The CDR3 has 14 amino acids. The CDR3 loop is CASSLMRGFYEQYF. The CDR3 coding sequence is TGTGCCAGCAGCTTAATGAGAGGGTTCTACGAGCAGTACTTC.

The DNA for the CDR3 is TGTGCCAGCAGCGATGAAACAGGGCCCTATGGCTACACCTTC. Its protein is CASSDETGPYGYTF. The chain recombines TRBV9 with TRBJ1-2; D perhaps matches TRBD1 (6 bases). V was pared by 3 bases and J by 4 bases, with 13 bases between. The germline V gene has CDR1 SGDLS and CDR2 YYNGEE. CDR3 length: 14 residues.

The chain is built from TRBV10-3 and TRBJ1-1; TRBD1 agrees at 9 bases. Trimming cost V 7 bases and J 1 base; bases outside gene matches: 4. The CDR3 is 14 amino acids. Germline lookup yields CDR1 ENHRY and CDR2 SYGVKD. The CDR3 reads CAITRTGENTEAFF. CDR3 nucleotides: TGTGCCATCACCCGGACAGGGGAGAACACTGAAGCTTTCTTT.

The V and J genes are TRBV5-4 and TRBJ2-3; 13 positions match TRBD2. The CDR3 totals 16 residues. Per the germline V gene, CDR1 is SGHNT and CDR2 is YYREEE (reference sequence). Unmatched junction bases numbered 4, after V lost 3 bases and J lost 3 bases. CDR3 sequence: CASSSGTSGTTDTQYF. The CDR3 DNA reads as TGTGCCAGCAGCTCCGGGACTAGCGGGACGACAGATACGCAGTATTTT.

The V and J genes are TRBV2 and TRBJ2-1, with D perhaps matching TRBD2 (5 bases). Deletions cut 8 bases from V and 5 bases from J, with 16 bases between. Germline CDR1 reads SNHLY; CDR2 reads FYNNEI. The CDR3 covers 14 residues. The CDR3 region has the DNA TGTGCCAGCCGGGAAGCTGCGGCCGACAATGAGCAGTTCTTC. It codes for CASREAAADNEQFF.

The chain is built from TRBV5-1 and TRBJ2-2, with 9 bases aligning to TRBD2. This CDR3 region has 19 residues. The V gene end was trimmed by 0 bases and the J gene end by 5 bases; junction bases not matched to a gene: 14. Germline V CDR1 and CDR2: SGHRS, YFSETQ. The CDR3 sequence is CASSLDLWASGIRTGELFF. The CDR3, as DNA: TGCGCCAGCAGCTTGGATCTTTGGGCTAGCGGGATTAGAACCGGGGAGCTGTTTTTT.

The chain joins TRBV7-9 to TRBJ1-5, with 10 bases that match TRBD1. The CDR3 covers 15 residues. Looked up from germline, CDR1 is SEHNR and CDR2 is FQNEAQ (reference sequence). Trimming removed 4 bases from V and 5 bases from J; junction bases left unmatched: 5. Written as DNA, the CDR3 is TGTGCCAGCAGCTCAGGGACAGGGGAAGATCAGCCCCAGCATTTT. Its protein product is CASSSGTGEDQPQHF.

The rearrangement uses TRBV5-4 and TRBJ1-6; D gene ambiguous. Deletions cut 0 bases from V and 4 bases from J, with 5 bases between. The CDR3 is made up of 14 amino acids. Germline values: CDR1 SGHNT, CDR2 YYREEE (reference sequence). The DNA for the CDR3 is TGTGCCAGCAGCTTGGATCGGTATAATTCACCCCTCCACTTT. This encodes CASSLDRYNSPLHF. The variable domain in full, with the rest retrieved from reference TRBV5-4 and TRBJ1-6, is ETGVTQSPTHLIKTRGQQVTLRCSSQSGHNTVSWYQQALGQGPQFIFQYYREEENGRGNFPPRFSGLQFPNYSSELNVNALELDDSALYLCASSLDRYNSPLHFGNGTRLTVT.